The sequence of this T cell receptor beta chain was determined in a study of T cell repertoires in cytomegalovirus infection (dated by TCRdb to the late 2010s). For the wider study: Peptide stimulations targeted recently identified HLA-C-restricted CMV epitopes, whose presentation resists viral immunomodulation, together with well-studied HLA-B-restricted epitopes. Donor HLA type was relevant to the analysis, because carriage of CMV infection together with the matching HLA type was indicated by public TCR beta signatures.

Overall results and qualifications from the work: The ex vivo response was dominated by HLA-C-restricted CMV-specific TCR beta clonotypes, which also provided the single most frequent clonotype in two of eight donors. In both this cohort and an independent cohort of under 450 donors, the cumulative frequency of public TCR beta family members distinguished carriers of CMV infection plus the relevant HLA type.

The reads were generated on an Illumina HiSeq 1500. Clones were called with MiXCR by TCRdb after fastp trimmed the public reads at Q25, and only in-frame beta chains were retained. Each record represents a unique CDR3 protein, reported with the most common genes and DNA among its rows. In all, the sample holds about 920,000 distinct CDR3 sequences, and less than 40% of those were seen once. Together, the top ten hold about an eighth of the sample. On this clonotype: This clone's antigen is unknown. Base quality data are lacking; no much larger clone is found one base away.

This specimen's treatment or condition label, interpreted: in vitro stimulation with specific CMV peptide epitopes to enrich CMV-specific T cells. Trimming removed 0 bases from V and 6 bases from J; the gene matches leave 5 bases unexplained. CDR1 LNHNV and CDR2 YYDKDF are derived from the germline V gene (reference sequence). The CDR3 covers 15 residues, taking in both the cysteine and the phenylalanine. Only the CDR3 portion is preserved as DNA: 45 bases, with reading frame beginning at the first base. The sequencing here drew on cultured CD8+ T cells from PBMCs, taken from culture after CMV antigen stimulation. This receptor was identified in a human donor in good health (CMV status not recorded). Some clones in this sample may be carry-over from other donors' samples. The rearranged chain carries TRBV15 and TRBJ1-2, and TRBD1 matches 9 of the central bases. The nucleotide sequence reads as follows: TGTGCCACCAGCAGAGACCGCGGGACAGGGAATGGCTACACCTTC. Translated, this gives CATSRDRGTGNGYTF.